This T cell receptor (beta chain) was recovered during a study of cytomegalovirus exposure and HLA in healthy donors. Germline V gives CDR1 MNHEY, CDR2 SVGAGI. This CDR3 spans 12 amino acids. V lost 5 bases, J lost 4 bases, and 9 bases lay in between. Worth noting for this clone: Its antigen remains unknown.

Findings of the study overall: The study listed around 150 cytomegalovirus-associated TCR beta chains.

The PCR contained 60 Vbeta and 13 Jbeta primers. Some clones are missing from TCRdb's copy, which holds only in-frame ones; the method was immunoSEQ multiplex PCR. The data contain around 200,000 clones, roughly 90% of them singletons. The V gene is TRBV6-5, the J gene TRBJ2-7; weak D call: TRBD1 (6 bases). The sequence derives from a young woman in good health and CMV-seronegative. The sample comprised PBMCs. DNA for the CDR3: TGTGCCAGCAGTACAGGGTCGTACGAGCAGTACTTC. This sequence encodes CASSTGSYEQYF.